This T cell receptor beta chain was captured by sequencing in a study of human T cells and chemical hapten exposure. The overall study: During the approximately 25-week study period, patients had diphenylcyclopropenone applied to the scalp every week. Patch tests containing 0.01% DPC, applied to the upper back, were read at 6 days.

The time point: patch test 1, 2 weeks after DPC sensitization. Noted treatment: therapeutic diphenylcyclopropenone sensitization with weekly scalp DPC. Study conclusions and caveats: While controls formed fewer of them, expanded TCRs formed significantly more large CDR3 similarity clusters. Alopecia affected the donors, so their immune response may differ from healthy people's.

This CDR3 has 16 residues. This clonotype was seen a few times. What it binds is unknown. TCRdb re-called the RACE reads with MiXCR, one entry per CDR3 protein. Seen here are more than 150,000 distinct CDR3 sequences, more than 12% observed once, and the top ten hold 1.7%. The source is a woman in her thirties with alopecia areata. Some clones in this sample may be carry-over from other donors' samples. Source: whole blood, taken in connection with sensitization to the hapten diphenylcyclopropenone (DPC). This chain joins TRBV12-2 and TRBJ2-5; the table's D call of TRBD2 was not tested on the DNA. TRBV12-2 is noted as a pseudogene. As DNA, the CDR3 is TGTGCAAGTCGCTTCCCTCCCAGGGAAGAAGGAGAGACCCAGTACTTC. Translated: CASRFPPREEGETQYF.